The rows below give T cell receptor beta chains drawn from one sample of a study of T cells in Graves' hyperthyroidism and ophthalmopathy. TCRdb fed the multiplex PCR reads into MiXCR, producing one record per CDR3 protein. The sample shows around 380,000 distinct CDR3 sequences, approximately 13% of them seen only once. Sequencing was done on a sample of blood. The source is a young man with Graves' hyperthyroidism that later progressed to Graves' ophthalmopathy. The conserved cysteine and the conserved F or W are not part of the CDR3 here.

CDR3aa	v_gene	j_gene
ASSVDVKRSEKLF	TRBV9	TRBJ1-4
ASSSRDRGPYEQY	TRBV28	TRBJ2-7
ASSQDKRDRANTGELF	TRBV4-1	TRBJ2-2
ASSYDTSGQETQY	TRBV6-5	TRBJ2-5
ASSPNGGGADTQY	TRBV7-2	TRBJ2-3
SVAKSTANYGYT	TRBV29-1	TRBJ1-2
ASSWGREDTEAF	TRBV28	TRBJ1-1
ASSLLEVTTEAF	TRBV2	TRBJ1-1
ASSLTLAGTDTQY	TRBV7-3	TRBJ2-3
ASSGQTSDTQY	TRBV2	TRBJ2-3
ASSGRGHQETQY	TRBV11-2	TRBJ2-5
ASSDSDRDQPQH	TRBV2	TRBJ1-5
ASSLEGQGAISVYEQY	TRBV5-1	TRBJ2-7
ATSRDPRVWDTGELF	TRBV15	TRBJ2-2
ASSHDRDRGEAF	TRBV4-1	TRBJ1-1
ASRWAGESPLH	TRBV27	TRBJ1-6
ASSYGFNQPQH	TRBV7-2	TRBJ1-5
ASSADPGGRWNEQF	TRBV9	TRBJ2-1
ASSSAYINTEAF	TRBV5-6	TRBJ1-1
ASSPGTGGGLNSPLH	TRBV3-1	TRBJ1-6
ASSDGTVLPYEQY	TRBV7-9	TRBJ2-7
ASSQPWDISEKLF	TRBV3-1	TRBJ1-4
ASSPGRGFFTDTQY	TRBV18	TRBJ2-3
ASSITGGSYEQY	TRBV19	TRBJ2-7
ASSHGGTYEQY	TRBV4-2	TRBJ2-7
ASSAGTLLITEAF	TRBV2	TRBJ1-1
ASSLGLTGGTDTQY	TRBV5-6	TRBJ2-3
ASSPPGRDTEAF	TRBV9	TRBJ1-1
SAIAGGSYEQY	TRBV20-1	TRBJ2-7
ASSQTTGFAGNTIY	TRBV3-1	TRBJ1-3
ASSLGSGGGETQY	TRBV27	TRBJ2-5
ASTQWVTEAF	TRBV7-9	TRBJ1-1
ASSLLGARNTEAF	TRBV7-3	TRBJ1-1
ASSLDQQNEQF	TRBV11-2	TRBJ2-1
ASSYEGRGLGDYGYT	TRBV6-5	TRBJ1-2
ASSYQGNQNYGYT	TRBV6-5	TRBJ1-2
ASSGLAGGYNEQF	TRBV25-1	TRBJ2-1
ASSTLPRGTGELF	TRBV19	TRBJ2-2
AWSPSGGAVATGELF	TRBV30	TRBJ2-2
AGSLGSYNEQF	TRBV7-6	TRBJ2-1
ASSLDRVGGIWYEQY	TRBV11-2	TRBJ2-7
ASSRDRSLAGANVLT	TRBV18	TRBJ2-6
ASSPQGGLAGVANTGELF	TRBV11-3	TRBJ2-2
ASVGLAQETQY	TRBV7-2	TRBJ2-5
ASRRLPGSAGELF	TRBV2	TRBJ2-2
ASSMGDRGNYGYT	TRBV7-6	TRBJ1-2
ASSPAGLVYNQPQH	TRBV28	TRBJ1-5
ASSEGLGLAGPQETQY	TRBV6-1	TRBJ2-5
ASSWDRDEAF	TRBV5-6	TRBJ1-1
ASSYSDGGNTEAF	TRBV6-5	TRBJ1-1
ASSYSMHAGELF	TRBV6-2/TRBV6-3	TRBJ2-2
ASKERGTPNTGELF	TRBV2	TRBJ2-2
SARDWDRGSFQETQY	TRBV20-1	TRBJ2-5
ASSPEGLYNQPQH	TRBV7-9	TRBJ1-5